The T cell receptor beta chain described here comes from a study of blood T cell repertoires in COVID-19. Study information: The origin of the acute and convalescent COVID-19 samples was the United States, Italy and Spain. In each case, the material was cDNA or gDNA derived from T cells, B-cell-depleted T cells, or PBMCs.

Per the study methods: Amplifying reference gene primers gave estimates of nucleated cell counts. The method was immunoSEQ multiplex PCR; TCRdb's version includes in-frame clones alone and lacks a portion of them. That table gives V, J and clone size, and the DNA gave D and trimming. The table includes 110,000 to 150,000 clones, around nine tenths detected once. The CDR3 has 13 amino acids. Trimming took 7 bases from V and 1 from J; bases not matched to a gene: 2. Germline CDR1 reads LNHDA; CDR2 reads SQIVND (reference sequence). The source is a human donor in a cohort sampled during active COVID-19. This chain joins TRBV19 and TRBJ1-1, with TRBD1 identical over 8 bases. The material sequenced was peripheral blood. The DNA for the CDR3 is TGTGCCAGTACCGGACAGGGGAACACTGAAGCTTTCTTT. This encodes CASTGQGNTEAFF.